Listed below are T cell receptor beta chains from one sample, sequenced in a study of blood T cell repertoires in COVID-19. Here immunoSEQ multiplex PCR was the method, and the copy in TCRdb shows in-frame clones only, minus some. The table includes about 270,000 clones, 75% to 90% detected once. Sample: peripheral blood. The receptor set was obtained from a human donor in a cohort sampled during active COVID-19. Each CDR3 is given with its conserved first and last residue.

v_call | cdr3_aa
TRBV12-3/TRBV12-4 | CASSAANEQFF
TRBV11-2 | CASSLGLSNQPQHF
TRBV5-1 | CASSLDRLSSGNTIYF
TRBV11-2 | CASSPGRSVNYGYTF
TRBV19 | CASSPRQGLGSSPLHF
TRBV28 | CASKHGTVGGNTIYF
TRBV7-6 | CASSPRTSGYTDTQYF
TRBV5-1 | CASSQMRGLGSGANVLTF
TRBV5-1 | CASTSRGTGSVRRENYGYTF
TRBV10-3 | CAISESIIQFF
TRBV15 | CATSRVPRGNTEAFF
TRBV19 | CASTRQGSDTQYF
TRBV5-4 | CASSRGTGGQPQHF
TRBV5-1 | CASSSRTSGSYEQYF
TRBV5-1 | CASSLDTGVTEAFF
TRBV2 | CASSVVTGGKYGYTF
TRBV3-1/TRBV3-2 | CASSQGGSSYNEQFF
TRBV3-1/TRBV3-2 | CASSPGLAGAKNTGELFF
TRBV6-5 | CASRLDRDAQPQHF
TRBV19 | CASSPTPGLTSYNEQFF
TRBV6-2/TRBV6-3 | CASSYSRDRTGPLYSNQPQHF
TRBV28 | CASRRGSYEQYF
TRBV3-1/TRBV3-2 | CASSQGNRGYNSPLHF
TRBV11-1 | CASSQYSGAGYGYTF
TRBV9 | CASSEGQKNTEAFF
TRBV10-3 | CAIPTDRPNSNQPQHF
TRBV7-2 | CASSLGVTSSGANVLTF
TRBV6-5 | CASSPQKGVNTEAFF
TRBV27 | CASSPNVRGGEQYF
TRBV21-1 | CASRTTSGRALGVETQYF
TRBV7-2 | CASSWDRAKNIQYF
TRBV6-5 | CASRADRGGNQPQHF
TRBV15 | CATSRLDREKDTEAFF
TRBV7-2 | CASNGGTYEQYF
TRBV6-5 | CASSYVTGGVGYTF
TRBV28 | CASTLGGGGIHGYTF
TRBV6-2/TRBV6-3 | CASSPTDTTNYGYTF
TRBV28 | CASSSIKTGSSYNSPLHF
TRBV5-1 | CASRLPSNAGADTQYF
TRBV15 | CATSRSLAGYTDTQYF
TRBV28 | CASSWGGSYNSPLHF
TRBV10-3 | CAISVGGGYYGYTF
TRBV2 | CASSLDRGPDEQYF
TRBV11-3 | CASSPGTSGILSYEQYF
TRBV7-9 | CASSTWDRGSGNTIYF
TRBV10-3 | CAISESKGQAPGPQHF
TRBV13 | CASSPQRSRVEQFF
TRBV7-8 | CASTGGSSGNTIYF
TRBV10-2 | CASSESLNRADTQYF
TRBV5-6 | CASKEGLAVYNEQFF
TRBV6-5 | CASPRGVGEQFF
TRBV25-1 | CASSGWTSGGQLNEQFF
TRBV29-1 | CSADLVRQYF
TRBV5-8 | CASSGTGLSRQYF